Below are 12 T cell receptor beta chains sequenced from a single sample in a study of T cell responses to AZD1222 COVID-19 vaccine. Some clones are missing from TCRdb's copy, which holds only in-frame ones; the method was immunoSEQ multiplex PCR. Of around 150,000 clones in the sample, approximately 88% were seen once. Source: peripheral blood, taken on day 0 of AZD1222 vaccination. These receptors came from an adult in good health.

The CDR3 here is CASSQKRNRAGTEAFF. In DNA form, the CDR3 reads TGTGCCAGCTCACAAAAGAGGAACAGGGCAGGCACTGAAGCTTTCTTT. This rearrangement joins TRBV18 to TRBJ1-1, with a tentative D call TRBD1 (6 bases). The CDR3 has 16 amino acids. Per germline, CDR1 KGHSH and CDR2 LQKENI. V lost 4 bases and J lost 4, with 19 bases in between.

The rearrangement links TRBV5-6 to TRBJ2-4; D unresolved. The germline gives CDR1 SGHDT, CDR2 YYEEEE. The CDR3 is 12 residues long. Between the trimmed V and J ends, which lost 3 bases and 6 bases, there was a span of 7 bases. Here the CDR3 DNA reads TGTGCCAGCAGCTCAGCAAGAAACATTCAGTACTTC. Its translation: CASSSARNIQYF.

The chain joins TRBV6-5 to TRBJ1-5; the D gene is possibly TRBD1 (5 bases). Germline V gene sequence: CDR1 MNHEY, CDR2 SVGAGI. The CDR3 consists of 13 residues. The V gene lost 6 bases and the J gene lost 4 bases, with 10 bases spanning the gap. CDR3 DNA sequence: TGTGCCAGCAGCTATGACAGAAATCAGCCCCAGCATTTT. The encoded protein is CASSYDRNQPQHF.

The CDR3 loop is CASSDGPTPNYGYTF. The CDR3 region has the DNA TGTGCCAGCAGCGACGGCCCTACACCTAACTATGGCTACACCTTC. The gene calls are TRBV28 and TRBJ1-2; D is unclear. The CDR3 spans 15 residues. Germline CDR1 is MDHEN and CDR2 is SYDVKM. The V end lost 6 bases, the J end lost 0 bases, and 14 bases lay between the germline ends.

The rearrangement links TRBV7-2 to TRBJ2-3; D call uncertain. The CDR3 totals 16 residues. Germline CDR1 and CDR2: SGHTA and FQGNSA. V was trimmed by 1 base and J by 3 bases, leaving 14 bases between them. The CDR3 sequence: CASSLVGRSITDTQYF. The CDR3 coding sequence is TGTGCCAGCAGCTTAGTGGGCAGATCGATAACAGATACGCAGTATTTT.

In this sample, this clone turned up once. This chain connects TRBV27 to TRBJ1-4; the match to TRBD1 covers 8 bases. Unmatched junction bases numbered 9, after V lost 6 bases and J lost 6 bases. This CDR3 has 15 residues. Germline CDR1 reads MNHEY; CDR2 reads SMNVEV (reference sequence). The chain's CDR3 is CASSRQGTSYEKLFF. The CDR3, as DNA: TGTGCCAGCAGCAGACAGGGGACGTCGTATGAAAAACTGTTTTTT.

This clone was recorded only once. The J gene is TRBJ1-6, the V gene TRBV2; a possible D gene is TRBD1 (5 bases). CDR3 size: 14 residues. Germline CDR1 SNHLY, CDR2 FYNNEI. Trimming pared 0 bases from V and 6 bases from J, leaving 6 bases between. The chain's CDR3 is CASSEATANSPLHF. CDR3 nucleotide sequence: TGTGCCAGCAGTGAAGCGACAGCTAATTCACCCCTCCACTTT.

V and J are TRBV5-1 and TRBJ1-4; 7 positions agree with TRBD1. The V and J ends lost 4 bases and 1 base, in that order; junction bases with no gene match: 7. This CDR3 spans 16 amino acids. Germline CDR1 and CDR2: SGHRS and YFSETQ. The CDR3 protein is CASSLQGGLTNEKLFF. DNA for the CDR3: TGCGCCAGCAGCCTGCAGGGGGGATTAACTAATGAAAAACTGTTTTTT.

The chain combines TRBV2 with TRBJ1-1, with 8 nucleotides matching TRBD1. Germline CDR1 SNHLY, CDR2 FYNNEI. This CDR3 contains 14 residues. J was trimmed by 0 bases and V by 6 bases; bases with no gene match: 3. The CDR3 DNA reads as TGTGCCAGCAGCCGACAGGGGATGAACACTGAAGCTTTCTTT. Protein product: CASSRQGMNTEAFF.

The table lists this clone with a count of one. The genes are TRBV7-3 and TRBJ2-2, with D unclear. Looked up from germline, CDR1 is SGHTA and CDR2 is FQGTGA. The germline V and J ends were trimmed by 5 bases and 6 bases, with 13 bases remaining between them. The CDR3 is 14 amino acids. This CDR3 reads CASSPNSVAGELFF. The CDR3 DNA is TGTGCCAGCAGCCCCAATTCGGTCGCCGGGGAGCTGTTTTTT.

This clone has a single count. V is TRBV4-1 and J is TRBJ1-2; a possible D gene is TRBD1 (6 bases). CDR3 size: 15 residues. The ends were cut back, 4 bases at V and 4 bases at J, with 16 bases in the middle. Per germline, CDR1 MGHRA and CDR2 YSYEKL. CDR3 sequence reads: CASSLQTGRIYGYTF. Here the CDR3 DNA reads TGCGCCAGCAGCCTACAGACAGGTCGGATCTATGGCTACACCTTC.

CDR3 sequence: CASSLNGGEDSPLHF. The CDR3 DNA reads TGTGCCAGCAGCCTGAATGGGGGGGAAGATTCACCCCTCCACTTT. The chain is built from TRBV9 and TRBJ1-6; maybe TRBD1 (5 bases). The V gene lost 4 bases and the J gene lost 8 bases, with 16 bases spanning the gap. In germline, CDR1 is SGDLS, CDR2 YYNGEE. The CDR3 runs to 15 residues.